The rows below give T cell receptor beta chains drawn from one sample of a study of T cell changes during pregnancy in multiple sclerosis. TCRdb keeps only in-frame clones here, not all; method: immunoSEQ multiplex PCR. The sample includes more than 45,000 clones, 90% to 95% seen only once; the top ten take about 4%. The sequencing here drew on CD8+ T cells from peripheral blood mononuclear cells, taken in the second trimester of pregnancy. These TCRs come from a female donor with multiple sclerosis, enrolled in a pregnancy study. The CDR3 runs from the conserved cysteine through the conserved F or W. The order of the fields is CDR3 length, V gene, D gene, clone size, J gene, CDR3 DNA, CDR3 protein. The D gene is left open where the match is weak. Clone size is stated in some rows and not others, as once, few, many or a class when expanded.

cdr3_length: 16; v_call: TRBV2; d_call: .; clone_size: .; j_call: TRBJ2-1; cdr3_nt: TGTGCCAGCAGCGGCACGAGACAGCGTGCATACAATGAGCAGTTCTTC; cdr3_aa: CASSGTRQRAYNEQFF
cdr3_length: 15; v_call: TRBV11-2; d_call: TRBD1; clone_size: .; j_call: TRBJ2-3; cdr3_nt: TGTGCCAGCAGAAGACAGGGGGGGTTCACAGATACGCAGTATTTT; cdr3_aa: CASRRQGGFTDTQYF
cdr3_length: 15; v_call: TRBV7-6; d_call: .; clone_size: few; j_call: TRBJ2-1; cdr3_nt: TGTGCCAGCAGCATAAGACTAGATCGGGCCAATGAGCAGTTCTTC; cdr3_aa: CASSIRLDRANEQFF
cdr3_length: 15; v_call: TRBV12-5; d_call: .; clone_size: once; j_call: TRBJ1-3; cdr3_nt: TGTGCTAGTGGTTTGGGGGAGAGCTCTGGAAACACCATATATTTT; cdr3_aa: CASGLGESSGNTIYF
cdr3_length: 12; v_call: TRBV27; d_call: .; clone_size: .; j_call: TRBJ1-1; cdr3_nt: TGTGCCAGCTCACCGCGGGGAACTGAAGCTTTCTTT; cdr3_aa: CASSPRGTEAFF
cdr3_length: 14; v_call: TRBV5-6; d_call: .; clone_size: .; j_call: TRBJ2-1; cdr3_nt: TGTGCCAGCAGCTTGGGAGGGGGGGGGAGTGAGCAGTTCTTC; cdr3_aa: CASSLGGGGSEQFF
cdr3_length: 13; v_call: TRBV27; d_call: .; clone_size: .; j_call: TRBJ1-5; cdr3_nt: TGTGCCACCACTGGGGGGAAGGGACAGCCCCAGCATTTT; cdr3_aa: CATTGGKGQPQHF
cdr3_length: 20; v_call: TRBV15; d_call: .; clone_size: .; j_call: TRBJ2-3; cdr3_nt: TGTGCCACCAGCCCCCCGACCGGGTATAGCGGAGATTCTAGCACAGATACGCAGTATTTT; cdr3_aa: CATSPPTGYSGDSSTDTQYF
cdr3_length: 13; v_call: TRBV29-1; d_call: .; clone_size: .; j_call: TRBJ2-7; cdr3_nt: TGCAGCGTTGAAGATCCCCAGTCCTACGAGCAGTACTTC; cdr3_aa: CSVEDPQSYEQYF
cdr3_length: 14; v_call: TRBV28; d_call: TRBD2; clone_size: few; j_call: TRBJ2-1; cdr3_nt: TGTGCCAGCAAACTAGCGGGAGGGTACAATGAGCAGTTCTTC; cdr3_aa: CASKLAGGYNEQFF
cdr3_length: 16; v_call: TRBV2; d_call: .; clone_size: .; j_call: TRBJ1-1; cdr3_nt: TGTGCCAGAGAGAGGGCAGGGGAAAAAGGGAACACTGAAGCTTTCTTT; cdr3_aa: CARERAGEKGNTEAFF
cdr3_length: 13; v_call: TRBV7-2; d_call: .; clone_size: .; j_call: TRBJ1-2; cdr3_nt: TGTGCCAGCAGCCGGGGAGGCTTATATGGCTACACCTTC; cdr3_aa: CASSRGGLYGYTF